This entry concerns a single T cell receptor (beta chain). This sample is part of a study of blood T cell repertoires in COVID-19. Across the whole study: Samples representing acute and convalescent COVID-19 were sourced from the United States, Italy and Spain.

Repertoires were generated with immunoSEQ multiplex PCR, while TCRdb's copy carries only in-frame clones and drops some. Among 110,000 or so clones listed, around nine tenths were seen once. Germline assignment: CDR1 LGHNT and CDR2 FRNRAP. The CDR3 runs to 12 residues. Trimming removed 5 bases at V and 4 bases at J, with 9 bases between. The source is a woman between 45 and 60 years old with acute or convalescent COVID-19. The V gene is TRBV12-5, the J gene TRBJ2-7; D remains unclear. The sample consisted of peripheral blood. In DNA, the CDR3 is TGTGCTAGTGGTATAGATCGTTACGAGCAGTACTTC. Its protein product is CASGIDRYEQYF.